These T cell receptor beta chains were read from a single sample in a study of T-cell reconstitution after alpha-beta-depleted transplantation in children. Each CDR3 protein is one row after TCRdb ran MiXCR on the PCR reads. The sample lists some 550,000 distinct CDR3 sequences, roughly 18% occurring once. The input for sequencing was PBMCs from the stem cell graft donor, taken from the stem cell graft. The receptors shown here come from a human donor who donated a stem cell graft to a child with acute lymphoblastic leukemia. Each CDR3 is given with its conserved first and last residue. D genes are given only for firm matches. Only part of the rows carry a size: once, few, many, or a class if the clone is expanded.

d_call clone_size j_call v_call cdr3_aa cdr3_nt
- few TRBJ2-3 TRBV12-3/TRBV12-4 CASSFFRGDTDTQYF TGTGCCAGCAGTTTTTTCCGCGGTGACACAGATACGCAGTATTTT
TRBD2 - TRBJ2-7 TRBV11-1 CASSLQLYRAGLAGDYEQYF TGTGCCAGCAGCTTACAGTTATACAGGGCTGGACTAGCGGGAGACTACGAGCAGTACTTC
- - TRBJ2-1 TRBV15 CATSREGYNEQFF TGTGCCACCAGCAGAGAAGGGTACAATGAGCAGTTCTTC
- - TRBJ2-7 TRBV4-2 CASSQLVAYEQYF TGTGCCAGCAGCCAACTGGTGGCCTACGAGCAGTACTTC
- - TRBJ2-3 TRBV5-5 CASSLGTRTLTDTQYF TGTGCCAGCAGCTTGGGTACACGGACCCTCACAGATACGCAGTATTTT
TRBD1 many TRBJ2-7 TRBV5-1 CASSLRVVQGPSYEQYF TGCGCCAGCAGCTTGCGAGTAGTACAGGGGCCCTCCTACGAGCAGTACTTC
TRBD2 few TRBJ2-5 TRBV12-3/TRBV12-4 CASSWEGGGETQYF TGTGCCAGCAGTTGGGAGGGCGGCGGCGAGACCCAGTACTTC
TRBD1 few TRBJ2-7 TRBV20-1 CSAAPTGEGSYEQYF TGCAGTGCGGCCCCGACAGGGGAAGGCTCCTACGAGCAGTACTTC
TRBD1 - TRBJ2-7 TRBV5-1 CASSSFPGTGGYEQYF TGCGCCAGCAGCTCCTTCCCCGGGACAGGGGGCTACGAGCAGTACTTC
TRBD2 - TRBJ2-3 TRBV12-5 CASGLAGVSTDTQYF TGTGCTAGTGGTTTAGCGGGAGTGAGCACAGATACGCAGTATTTT
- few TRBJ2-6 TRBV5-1 CASSFGLPDLLPSGANVLTF TGCGCCAGCAGCTTCGGACTGCCGGACCTATTACCCTCTGGGGCCAACGTCCTGACTTTC
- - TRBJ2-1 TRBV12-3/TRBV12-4 CASLHRASYNEQFF TGTGCCAGCCTACACAGGGCTTCCTACAATGAGCAGTTCTTC
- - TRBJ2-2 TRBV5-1 CASSLIEAGGTGELFF TGCGCCAGCAGCTTGATCGAAGCGGGTGGCACCGGGGAGCTGTTTTTT
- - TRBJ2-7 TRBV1 CTSSQDRETGREQYF TGCACCAGCAGCCAAGACCGGGAGACAGGGCGCGAGCAGTACTTC
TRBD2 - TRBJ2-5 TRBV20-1 CSARDWARGSPETQYF TGCAGTGCTAGAGACTGGGCACGCGGGAGTCCAGAGACCCAGTACTTC
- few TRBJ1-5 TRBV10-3 CAISGETKNQPQHF TGTGCCATCAGTGGGGAGACCAAGAATCAGCCCCAGCATTTT
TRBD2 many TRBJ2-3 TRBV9 CASNAGSSGRGDTQYF TGTGCCAGCAACGCAGGTTCTAGCGGGAGAGGAGATACGCAGTATTTT
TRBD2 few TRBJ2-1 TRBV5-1 CASLAGENNEQFF TGCGCCAGTTTAGCGGGAGAGAACAATGAGCAGTTCTTC
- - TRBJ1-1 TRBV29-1 CSAETGTEAFF TGCAGCGCCGAAACGGGCACTGAAGCTTTCTTT
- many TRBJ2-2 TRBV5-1 CATATDRNGELFF TGCGCCACCGCGACCGACAGGAACGGGGAGCTGTTTTTT
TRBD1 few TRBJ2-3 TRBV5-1 CASSRDRVSTDTQYF TGCGCCAGCAGCCGTGACAGGGTGAGCACAGATACGCAGTATTTT
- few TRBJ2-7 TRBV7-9 CASSFPRDTTYEQYF TGTGCCAGCAGCTTTCCCCGGGACACTACCTACGAGCAGTACTTC
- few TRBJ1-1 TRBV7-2 CASSFLRAGEAFF TGTGCCAGCAGCTTTCTAAGGGCGGGTGAAGCTTTCTTT
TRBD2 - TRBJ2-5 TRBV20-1 CSAGTSGRKLKETQYF TGCAGTGCGGGGACTAGCGGGAGAAAACTTAAAGAGACCCAGTACTTC
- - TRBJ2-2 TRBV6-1 CASTPRAETGELFF TGTGCCAGCACGCCCAGGGCCGAGACCGGGGAGCTGTTTTTT
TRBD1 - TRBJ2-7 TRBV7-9 CASRAGTGGAGQYF TGTGCCAGCAGGGCCGGGACAGGGGGCGCCGGGCAGTACTTC
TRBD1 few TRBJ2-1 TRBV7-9 CASSLPPTGTLSQFF TGTGCCAGCAGCCTTCCACCGACAGGGACCCTTTCCCAGTTCTTC
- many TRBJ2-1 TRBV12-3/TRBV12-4 CASSLAGLSSYNEQFF TGCGCCAGCAGCTTGGCGGGCTTGAGCTCCTACAATGAGCAGTTCTTC
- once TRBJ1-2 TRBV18 CASSPGRTNYYGYTF TGTGCCAGCTCACCGGGTCGGACCAACTACTATGGCTACACCTTC
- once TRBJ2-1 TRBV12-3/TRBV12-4 CASSFQPPPLGPQGNEQFF TGTGCCAGCAGTTTCCAACCACCTCCGTTGGGACCCCAGGGAAATGAGCAGTTCTTC
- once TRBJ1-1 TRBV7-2 CASSPRPTRNTEAFF TGTGCCAGCAGCCCCCGACCGACGAGGAACACTGAAGCTTTCTTT
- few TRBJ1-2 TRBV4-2 CASSQAEGYGYTF TGTGCCAGCAGCCAAGCGGAAGGCTATGGCTACACCTTC
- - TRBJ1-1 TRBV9 CASSGKRNTEAFF TGTGCCAGCAGCGGTAAAAGGAACACTGAAGCTTTCTTT
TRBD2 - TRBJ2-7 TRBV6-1 CASNSPGGSYEQYF TGTGCCAGCAACTCCCCAGGCGGGAGTTACGAGCAGTACTTC
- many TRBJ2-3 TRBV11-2 CASSSGADTQYF TGTGCCAGCAGCTCCGGGGCTGATACGCAGTATTTT
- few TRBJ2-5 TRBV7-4 CASSIDWKAETQYF TGTGCCAGCAGCATCGACTGGAAGGCCGAGACCCAGTACTTC
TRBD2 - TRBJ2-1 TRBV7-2 CVSSFGLGDYNEQFF TGTGTCAGCAGCTTCGGACTAGGCGATTACAATGAGCAGTTCTTC
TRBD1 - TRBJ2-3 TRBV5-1 CASSLALRDSHDPDTQYF TGCGCCAGCAGCTTGGCACTCCGGGACAGCCATGACCCAGATACGCAGTATTTT
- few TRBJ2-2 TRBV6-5 CASSYRHTGELFF TGTGCCAGCAGTTACAGGCACACCGGGGAGCTGTTTTTT
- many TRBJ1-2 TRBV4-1 CASSAGNYGYTF TGCGCCAGCAGTGCAGGGAACTATGGCTACACCTTC
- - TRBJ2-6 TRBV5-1 CASSSRSSGANVLTF TGCGCCAGCAGCTCCAGGTCTTCTGGGGCCAACGTCCTGACTTTC
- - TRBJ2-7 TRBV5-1 CASSISRSYEQYF TGCGCCAGCAGCATCAGCAGGAGCTACGAGCAGTACTTC
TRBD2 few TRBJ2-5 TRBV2 CASSDTGLAGGAVETQYF TGTGCCAGCAGTGATACGGGACTAGCGGGAGGGGCTGTGGAGACCCAGTACTTC
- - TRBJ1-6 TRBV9 CASSPSGSSYNSPLHF TGTGCCAGCAGCCCTTCTGGGAGCTCCTATAATTCACCCCTCCACTTT
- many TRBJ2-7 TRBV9 CASSAGTGTYEQYF TGTGCCAGCAGCGCCGGCACAGGGACCTACGAGCAGTACTTC
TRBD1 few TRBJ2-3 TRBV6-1 CATTGTVRTDTQYF TGTGCCACCACCGGGACAGTGCGCACAGATACGCAGTATTTT
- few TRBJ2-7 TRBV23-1 CASSQRQFPAGAKPKLWYEQYF TGCGCCAGCAGTCAAAGGCAGTTTCCGGCAGGGGCTAAACCCAAGCTTTGGTACGAGCAGTACTTC
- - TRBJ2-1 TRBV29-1 CSALWAEQFF TGCAGCGCCCTTTGGGCTGAGCAGTTCTTC